These 28 T cell receptor beta chains share one sample of origin, sequenced in a study of regulatory T cells in long-lasting Graves disease. Arm-PCR of CDR3 regions and iRepertoire HTBI primers were used to build TCR beta libraries. In TCRdb, the multiplex PCR reads were re-called with MiXCR into one record per CDR3 protein. The data hold about 220,000 distinct CDR3 sequences, with 15% to 20% observed a single time. As for time point: newly diagnosed GD, antithyroid drugs for less than 3 months. Making the TCR library involved RNA that had been extracted from PBMCs. These same data were also listed under a study on T cells in Graves' hyperthyroidism and ophthalmopathy.

The sequencing here drew on peripheral blood mononuclear cells (PBMCs), taken at new diagnosis, from a patient treated with antithyroid drugs. The receptors come from a woman aged 25 to 45 with Graves disease.

This clonotype was counted many times. The chain combines TRBV4-1 with TRBJ1-5; maybe TRBD1 (5 bases). Germline V gives CDR1 MGHRA, CDR2 YSYEKL. There are 16 residues in the CDR3. V lost 0 bases and J 3 bases, leaving 12 bases between the germline ends. The CDR3 loop is CASSQERDGFNQPQHF. CDR3 in DNA: TGCGCCAGCAGCCAAGAGAGGGACGGATTCAATCAGCCCCAGCATTTT.

The sample holds many counts of this clonotype. The gene calls are TRBV12-3 or TRBV12-4 and TRBJ2-3; D is perhaps TRBD2 (5 bases). CDR3 length: 14 amino acids. Trimming took 8 bases from V and 5 from J, leaving 17 bases between them. The CDR3: CASRRDAREDTQYF. The CDR3 DNA reads TGTGCCAGCCGACGGGATGCTCGGGAAGATACGCAGTATTTT.

This clonotype has a count of ten or more. The chain uses TRBV2 and TRBJ2-7; D is undetermined. Looked up from germline, CDR1 is SNHLY and CDR2 is FYNNEI. This CDR3 is 8 amino acids long. Trimming pared 3 bases from V and 10 bases from J, leaving 1 base between. The CDR3 loop reads CASSDQYF. The CDR3 DNA reads as TGTGCCAGCAGTGACCAGTACTTC.

Worth noting for this clonotype: At one end, the junction sequence differs from germline, possibly due to a read error. This rearrangement joins TRBV28 to TRBJ2-4, with D perhaps matching TRBD1 (5 bases). CDR1 is MDHEN and CDR2 is SYDVKM in the germline V gene. The CDR3 contains 13 residues. CDR3 in DNA: TGTGCCAGCAGTTTACCTCCAGGGCAGGATATGTTCTTC. Its protein product is CASSLPPGQDMFF.

This clonotype was seen at least ten times. The rearrangement joins TRBV28 to TRBJ1-1; possibly TRBD1 for D (6 bases). CDR1 MDHEN and CDR2 SYDVKM come from the germline V gene. This CDR3 region has 15 residues. Trimming stripped 5 bases from V and 0 bases from J, with 13 bases between. Here the CDR3 reads CASSPTGQMNTEAFF. The CDR3 coding sequence is TGTGCCAGCAGTCCCACTGGACAGATGAACACTGAAGCTTTCTTT.

This clonotype came up many times. This CDR3 is CASSFPGGNQPQHF. In nucleotides, the CDR3 is TGTGCCAGCAGCTTCCCCGGAGGCAATCAGCCCCAGCATTTT. The V call is TRBV11-2, the J call TRBJ1-5, with unresolved D. Looked up from germline, CDR1 is SGHAT and CDR2 is FQNNGV. The V and J ends lost 3 bases and 2 bases respectively, with 8 bases between them. CDR3 length: 14 residues.

The chain links TRBV12-3 or TRBV12-4 to TRBJ2-7, with a weak D call TRBD2 (6 bases). V was cut by 3 bases and J by 3 bases, with 15 bases left in between. This CDR3 region has 15 residues. CDR3 amino acids: CASSLGGRRLYEQYF. The DNA of the CDR3 is TGTGCCAGCAGTTTGGGAGGTCGTAGGCTCTACGAGCAGTACTTC.

This clonotype was detected many times. This rearrangement joins TRBV11-2 to TRBJ2-1; 11 bases line up with TRBD2. The CDR3 sequence is 13 residues long. The J segment lost 9 bases and the V segment lost 4 bases, leaving 2 bases of the junction unmatched. The V gene's germline CDR1 is SGHAT and CDR2 FQNNGV. The CDR3 sequence is CASSSLAGGEQFF. The DNA for the CDR3 is TGTGCCAGCAGCTCCCTAGCGGGGGGTGAGCAGTTCTTC. Based on the CDR3 plus reference TRBV11-2 and TRBJ2-1, the full variable domain is EAGVAQSPRYKIIEKRQSVAFWCNPISGHATLYWYQQILGQGPKLLIQFQNNGVVDDSQLPKDRFSAERLKGVDSTLKIQPAKLEDSAVYLCASSSLAGGEQFFGPGTRLTVL.

In regard to this clonotype: A much more abundant neighbour one base away suggests this may be a read error. The CDR3 carries no conserved terminal phenylalanine or tryptophan, so it likely arises from a read error. CDR3 DNA sequence: TGTGCCAGCAGCTTAGTGGGCAGGGAAAACATTCAGTACTCC. It yields the protein CASSLVGRENIQYS. This sequence joins TRBV11-1 and TRBJ2-4; D is perhaps TRBD1 (5 bases). This CDR3 contains 14 residues. Trimming took 1 base from V and 5 from J, leaving 9 bases between them. Germline CDR1 reads SGHAT; CDR2 reads FQDESV (reference sequence).

This clonotype came up a few times. The chain combines TRBV5-4 with TRBJ2-7; possibly TRBD1 for D (6 bases). Trimming took off 4 bases at V and 3 bases at J, with 14 bases between the two ends. Germline V gene data show CDR1 as SGHNT and CDR2 as YYREEE (reference sequence). The CDR3 contains 14 residues. The CDR3 DNA follows: TGTGCCAGCAGCCGCGACGGACAGTTCTACGAGCAGTACTTC. It specifies CASSRDGQFYEQYF.

This clonotype showed up many times. The chain links TRBV28 to TRBJ1-2, with 8 nucleotides matching TRBD1. Germline-derived CDR1 and CDR2 are MDHEN and SYDVKM. The junction had 9 bases not matched to a gene; V was cut back by 1 base and J by 8 bases. The CDR3 loop spans 15 amino acids. Here the CDR3 reads CASSLYRGKRDGYTF. The CDR3, as DNA: TGTGCCAGCAGTTTATACAGGGGGAAAAGGGACGGCTACACCTTC.

The chain employs TRBV2 and TRBJ1-5; D not resolved. In germline, CDR1 is SNHLY, CDR2 FYNNEI. Trimming pared 3 bases from V and 4 bases from J, leaving 10 bases between. The CDR3 has 14 amino acids. CDR3 DNA sequence: TGTGCCAGCAGTGACCTCTTCGGGAATCAGCCCCAGCATTTT. It yields the protein CASSDLFGNQPQHF.

This clonotype was observed a handful of times. A much more abundant neighbour one base away suggests this may be a read error. The V gene is TRBV5-1, the J gene TRBJ2-7; maybe TRBD2 (6 bases). The CDR3 loop spans 14 amino acids. Germline V lookup: CDR1 SGHRS, CDR2 YFSETQ. In DNA, the CDR3 is TGCGTCAGCACCAACCCGGGAGATTTTTACGAGCAGTACTTC. Translated: CVSTNPGDFYEQYF.

In its sample, this clonotype was seen many times. This chain's CDR3 is CSARDPGGGGNQPQHF. CDR3 DNA sequence: TGCAGTGCTAGAGATCCAGGGGGCGGTGGAAATCAGCCCCAGCATTTT. The rearrangement links TRBV20-1 to TRBJ1-5; 8 positions match TRBD1. From germline, CDR1 is DFQATT and CDR2 SNEGSKA (reference sequence). The length of the CDR3 is 16 residues. V was clipped by 0 bases and J by 4 bases; unmatched bases: 8.

The sample holds many counts of this clonotype. The V and J genes are TRBV29-1 and TRBJ2-1; D may match TRBD1 or TRBD2 (6 bases each). CDR3 length: 17 residues. V lost 6 bases to trimming and J lost 7 bases, with 28 bases between them. CDR1 is SQVTM and CDR2 is ANQGSEA in the germline V gene. The CDR3 nucleotides read TGCAGCGTGAGGGGGGAAGGCGCGGGACTCTCTTGGAATGAGCAGTTCTTC. This codes for CSVRGEGAGLSWNEQFF.

This clonotype was detected ten times or more. The chain recombines TRBV18 with TRBJ2-1, with TRBD2 matching 10 bases. V gave up 3 bases and J gave up 9 bases; unmatched junction bases: 5. This CDR3 has 14 amino acids. Looked up from germline, CDR1 is KGHSH and CDR2 is LQKENI. The chain's CDR3 is CASSPGLAKTEQFF. DNA for the CDR3: TGTGCCAGCTCACCGGGACTAGCGAAGACTGAGCAGTTCTTC.

This clonotype was seen more than once but under ten times. One base away lies a much larger clone, so this may be a sequencing read error. This sequence joins TRBV20-1 and TRBJ2-7; 7 bases align to TRBD2. Germline V lookup: CDR1 DFQATT, CDR2 SNEGSKA (reference sequence). This CDR3 has 14 amino acids. CDR3 nucleotides: TGCAGTGCTAGAGATGGGGGGGGTTCCTACGATCAGTACTTC. As protein: CSARDGGGSYDQYF.

This clonotype was observed at least ten times. The chain uses TRBV7-6 and TRBJ1-1; D remains unclear. Germline CDR1 and CDR2: SGHVS and FNYEAQ. The ends were cut back, 3 bases at V and 1 base at J, with 12 bases in the middle. The CDR3 contains 15 residues. DNA for the CDR3: TGTGCCAGCAGCTTGATAAGCGGATCGAACACTGAAGCTTTCTTT. Translated, it gives CASSLISGSNTEAFF. Variable domain in full (rest from reference TRBV7-6 and TRBJ1-1): GAGVSQSPRYKVTKRGQDVALRCDPISGHVSLYWYRQALGQGPEFLTYFNYEAQQDKSGLPNDRFSAERPEGSISTLTIQRTEQRDSAMYRCASSLISGSNTEAFFGQGTRLTVV.

This clonotype came up a few times. The chain uses TRBV6-1 and TRBJ1-1; weak D call: TRBD1 (5 bases). V was pared by 7 bases and J by 7 bases, with 19 bases between. There are 14 residues in the CDR3. Germline CDR1 and CDR2: MNHNS and SASEGT. In DNA, the CDR3 is TGTGCCAGCATGAGGTCCGGGGCAAAAAATGAAGCTTTCTTT. It encodes CASMRSGAKNEAFF.

This chain links TRBV7-9 with TRBJ1-1; 7 bases map to TRBD1. Germline assignment: CDR1 SEHNR and CDR2 FQNEAQ (reference sequence). The CDR3 loop spans 13 amino acids. The V gene end was trimmed by 2 bases and the J gene end by 8 bases; junction bases not matched to a gene: 5. CDR3 loop: CASSLLSGQEAFF. The CDR3 region has the DNA TGTGCCAGCAGCTTACTGTCGGGACAGGAAGCTTTCTTT.

Many counts were recorded for this clonotype. V usage is TRBV28 and J usage is TRBJ1-5; tentative D call: TRBD1 (5 bases). This CDR3 has 16 amino acids. V lost 4 bases and J lost 2, with 15 bases in between. Germline CDR1 is MDHEN and CDR2 is SYDVKM. This CDR3 is CASSSIGDGGNQPQHF. As DNA, the CDR3 is TGTGCCAGCAGTTCCATAGGGGACGGGGGCAATCAGCCCCAGCATTTT.

There are many counts of this clonotype. The chain combines TRBV6-2 or TRBV6-3 with TRBJ1-3; no firm D call. This CDR3 has 14 amino acids. V shed 6 bases and J shed 0 bases, with 9 bases lying between them. Germline CDR1 is MNHEY and CDR2 is SVGEGT. The CDR3 loop is CASRLTLSGNTIYF. CDR3 DNA sequence: TGTGCCAGCAGGCTGACACTCTCTGGAAACACCATATATTTT.

The rearrangement uses TRBV2 and TRBJ1-2; TRBD1 matches 11 bases. The CDR3 has 15 amino acids. The V gene end was trimmed by 0 bases and the J gene end by 7 bases; junction bases not matched to a gene: 4. The germline gives CDR1 SNHLY, CDR2 FYNNEI. CDR3 region: CASSEAGQGGGGYTF. CDR3 coding DNA: TGTGCCAGCAGTGAAGCGGGACAGGGGGGAGGTGGCTACACCTTC.

This clonotype was observed many times. J is TRBJ1-3 and V is TRBV28; possible D gene TRBD1, 6 bases. The CDR3 spans 14 residues. Trimming removed 7 bases from V and 1 base from J, with 11 bases in between. Per germline, CDR1 MDHEN and CDR2 SYDVKM. The CDR3 bases are TGTGCCAGCAAGAAGGGGGGGTCTGGAAACACCATATATTTT. It yields the protein CASKKGGSGNTIYF.

Ten or more counts support this clonotype. The chain combines TRBV19 with TRBJ1-1; a weak D match, TRBD1 (5 bases). The germline CDR1 and CDR2 sequences are LNHDA and SQIVND (reference sequence). This CDR3 is built from 14 residues. V was cut by 6 bases and J by 1 base, with 12 bases left in between. The CDR3 sequence: CASSMGRANTEAFF. The CDR3, as DNA: TGTGCCAGTAGCATGGGACGGGCGAACACTGAAGCTTTCTTT.

This clonotype was picked up many times. This sequence joins TRBV29-1 and TRBJ1-5, with no clear D. The V gene lost 6 bases and the J gene lost 0 bases, with 6 bases spanning the gap. CDR1 and CDR2 from the germline V gene are SQVTM and ANQGSEA. CDR3 length equals 12 residues. The CDR3, as DNA: TGCAGCGTACAGCTTAGCAATCAGCCCCAGCATTTT. Translation: CSVQLSNQPQHF. Complete variable domain (other parts from reference TRBV29-1 and TRBJ1-5): SAVISQKPSRDICQRGTSLTIQCQVDSQVTMMFWYRQQPGQSLTLIATANQGSEATYESGFVIDKFPISRPNLTFSTLTVSNMSPEDSSIYLCSVQLSNQPQHFGDGTRLSIL.

This clonotype was found many times. The V gene is TRBV2, the J gene TRBJ2-7; 11 bases fit TRBD2. The CDR3 sequence is 15 residues long. Germline CDR1 and CDR2: SNHLY and FYNNEI. The V segment lost 6 bases and the J segment 3 bases; nucleotides outside the gene matches: 7. The chain's CDR3 is CASRAGTSGYYEQYF. The CDR3 nucleotides read TGTGCCAGCAGGGCCGGGACTAGCGGCTACTACGAGCAGTACTTC.

This clonotype was seen at least ten times. The chain combines TRBV10-3 with TRBJ1-5; 7 bases match TRBD1. Trimming cost V 4 bases and J 5 bases; bases outside gene matches: 2. CDR3 length: 13 residues. The germline V gene encodes CDR1 ENHRY and CDR2 SYGVKD. The CDR3 here is CAISVQGDQPQHF. CDR3 coding DNA: TGTGCCATCAGTGTGCAGGGGGATCAGCCCCAGCATTTT.